This T cell receptor (beta chain) originates from a study of beta chain features in type 1 diabetes (dated by TCRdb to the late 2010s). For the study in its entirety: Mean age, gender distribution, total cell number and subset yield were not different between patients and healthy donors. A total of 100 million to 110 million sorted cells were examined across all samples, and a strong correlation was observed between cell number per subset and RNA yield. In the study, recently diagnosed type 1 diabetes patients and matched healthy donors were compared on the TCRB repertoires of their sorted circulating CD4+ T cell subsets. Whereas all 28 donors provided naive and central memory subsets, regulatory and stem cell-like memory subsets were isolated from just 8 patients and roughly eight healthy donors. Overall study results and their limits: In all four CD4+ subsets, TCRB CDR3 length was moderately but significantly shorter in type 1 diabetes patients. At VDJ recombination sites, type 1 diabetes patients had fewer insertions and more deleted nucleotides, which implies abnormalities in thymic rearrangement. Naive, central memory and regulatory TCRB repertoires appeared to be more similar among patients than among healthy donors. PCR might favor shorter templates, but patient and control samples were amplified and corrected together, so any skew would affect both groups equally. HLA sub-analyses involved small numbers of individuals, so any influence of HLA type on TCRB rearrangement remained unresolved. Because cDNA rather than genomic DNA was sequenced, highly expressing activated cells could have been over-represented, although no difference in activation and CD3 levels was found between groups.

All of the isolated RNA was reverse transcribed with the High Capacity cDNA Reverse Transcription Kit, so expressed TCRB transcripts were sequenced. Naive, central memory and regulatory T cell samples underwent deep immunoSEQ sequencing, averaging about 3.57 million total reads per sample. Sorted cells were lysed in RLT buffer and RNA was extracted with DNase-treated RNeasy Micro or Mini kits, depending on cell number. Each cell subset was processed on its own to prevent cross-contamination, while patient and healthy donor samples were processed together. Using the immunoSEQ multiplex PCR, TCRB sequences were amplified from cDNA into 87-bp fragments spanning the CDR3 region. Amplicons were sequenced on the Illumina HiSeq platform. Per the original workflow: PCR bias was computationally corrected using synthetic template baselines, reads within Hamming distance 2 were collapsed, and singletons that could not be merged were discarded. Reads were aligned against IMGT so that V, D and J genes, CDR3 length and insertions or deletions at six rearrangement sites could be assigned. Clonotype counts were normalized to sorted cell number within each subset before computing true diversity and Gini coefficients with the tcR R package. The overlap coefficient, calculated on TCRB nucleotide sequences, was used to measure repertoire sharing. As a proxy for the pre-selection repertoire, out-of-frame TCRB sequences from naive cells were analyzed. TCRdb retrieved this table from immuneACCESS and kept in-frame rearrangements only. Not all clones are present; in checked studies, unresolved V genes account for under half, and no reason is known for the remainder. The V and J calls and the clone size are those of that table, but D and trimming were determined from the DNA. The sample table contains a few hundred thousand clones; only one count was recorded for around 15% of them. Together, the top ten hold about 0.015% of the sample.

The CDR1 and CDR2 encoded by the germline V gene are SGDLS and YYNGEE. Including cysteine and phenylalanine, the CDR3 has 16 amino acids. Just the 48-base CDR3 DNA is kept, in frame starting at base 1. V has 0 bases trimmed and J has 2 bases trimmed; junction bases matching no gene number 0. From each donor, a single peripheral blood sample of 95 to 150 mL on average was drawn into heparinised tubes. Naive, central memory, regulatory and stem cell-like memory CD4+ T cells were sorted on a BD FACSAria II using a panel including CD45RO, CCR7, CD25, CD127, CD95 and CD27. Every sorted population had a purity above 95%. PBMCs were isolated right away by Lymphoprep density gradient centrifugation and were stained directly, without culture. So that batch effects would be minimized, each experiment stained and sorted samples in pairs, pairing one healthy donor with one patient. Only a few counts were recorded for this clone. Its specific antigen is unknown. Per-base qualities were not stored, and no clone one base away is much larger.

The clonotype originates from a man in his thirties or forties with type 1 diabetes. Rearrangement joined TRBV9 to TRBJ2-1; TRBD2 agrees with 12 junctional bases. Sequenced input: naive CD4+ T cells from blood. The cell subset or site tag for this specimen amounts to: true naive CD4+ T cells. CDR3 sequence: CASSVGLAGAYNEQFF. The nucleotide sequence reads as follows: TGTGCCAGCAGCGTAGGACTAGCGGGGGCCTACAATGAGCAGTTCTTC.